This T cell receptor (beta chain) was obtained from a study of shared clonotypes between healthy human individuals. Researchers ran the assay at a deep level. The protocol was immunoSEQ multiplex PCR, while the TCRdb copy is restricted to in-frame clones and leaves out a portion. This sample has about 2.3 million clones, with less than 95% found just once. Germline V lookup: CDR1 SGHRS, CDR2 YFSETQ. CDR3 length: 17 amino acids. V lost 0 bases, J lost 0 bases, and 10 bases lay in between. Study-wide points: Naive subsets generally had larger estimated richness than memory subsets.

Remarks on this clone: Its antigen is not identified.

The sample comprised naive CD4+ T cells from PBMCs. Indicated subset: CD45RA+ positively selected. The sequence was obtained from a man aged 18 to 35 in good health. Some clones in this sample may be carry-over from other donors' samples. The chain couples TRBV5-1 to TRBJ2-6; TRBD1 might be the D (6 bases). The CDR3 sequence is CASSLGGQPSGANVLTF. In DNA form, the CDR3 reads TGCGCCAGCAGCTTGGGTGGACAGCCCTCTGGGGCCAACGTCCTGACTTTC.